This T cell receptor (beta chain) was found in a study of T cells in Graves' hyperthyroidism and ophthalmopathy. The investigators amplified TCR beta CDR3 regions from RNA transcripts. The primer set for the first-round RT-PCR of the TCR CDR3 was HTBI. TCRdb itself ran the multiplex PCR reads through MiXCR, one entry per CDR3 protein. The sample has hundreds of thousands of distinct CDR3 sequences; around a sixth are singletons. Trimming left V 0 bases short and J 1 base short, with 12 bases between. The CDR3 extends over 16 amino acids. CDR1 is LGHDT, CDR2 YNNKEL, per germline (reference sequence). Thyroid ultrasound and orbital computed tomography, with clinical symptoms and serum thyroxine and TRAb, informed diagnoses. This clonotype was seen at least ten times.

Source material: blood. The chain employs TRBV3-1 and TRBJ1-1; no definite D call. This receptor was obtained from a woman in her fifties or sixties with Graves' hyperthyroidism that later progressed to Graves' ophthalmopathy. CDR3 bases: TGTGCCAGCAGCCAAGAGGGATACAGCCCGAACACTGAAGCTTTCTTT. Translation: CASSQEGYSPNTEAFF.